The 26 T cell receptor beta chains below were found in one sample sequenced in a study of blood T cell repertoires in COVID-19 (dated by TCRdb to 2018 to 2020). The method was the immunoSEQ multiplex PCR assay. As stored in TCRdb, this immuneACCESS dataset retains in-frame rearrangements with V and J assigned. A fraction of the clones does not appear; measured against another copy, unresolved V genes explain less than half of the discrepancy, and the remainder lacks a known reason. Within this sample are 64,000 or so clones, with around 73% of them counted one time only. Together, the top ten hold roughly 12% of the sample. Sample: peripheral blood. These receptors came from a man older than 75 with acute or convalescent COVID-19.

This rearrangement joins TRBV2 to TRBJ1-4, with D tentatively TRBD1 (5 bases). This CDR3 has 15 amino acids. The germline V and J ends were trimmed by 2 bases and 7 bases, with 14 bases remaining between them. Germline V CDR1 and CDR2: SNHLY, FYNNEI. The CDR3 loop is CASSEQGLASEKLFF. CDR3 nucleotides: TGTGCCAGCAGTGAACAGGGACTCGCTAGTGAAAAACTGTTTTTT.

This clone has just a few counts. The J gene is TRBJ1-5, the V gene TRBV19; no reliable D call. The CDR3 is made up of 15 amino acids. Trimming shortened V by 5 bases and J by 2 bases, and 13 bases separated the two germline ends. Germline loops: CDR1 LNHDA, CDR2 SQIVND (reference sequence). The CDR3 loop is CASSRGEWGNQPQHF. As DNA, the CDR3 is TGTGCCAGTAGTCGCGGGGAGTGGGGCAATCAGCCCCAGCATTTT.

The rearrangement links TRBV29-1 to TRBJ1-1; tentatively, D is TRBD1 (6 bases). CDR1 is SQVTM and CDR2 is ANQGSEA in the germline V gene. Trimming shortened V by 5 bases and J by 1 base, and 14 bases separated the two germline ends. This CDR3 has 14 amino acids. CDR3 region: CSVKTGSANTEAFF. The CDR3 DNA reads as TGCAGCGTTAAAACAGGGAGCGCGAACACTGAAGCTTTCTTT.

The rearrangement links TRBV4-1 to TRBJ2-3; TRBD2 matches at 8 bases. The ends lost 6 bases at V and 6 bases at J; junction bases unmatched: 17. CDR1 and CDR2 (germline): MGHRA, YSYEKL. The CDR3 sequence is 17 residues long. In nucleotides, the CDR3 is TGCGCCAGCAGGAAGGGGGTAGCGGGAAAGGGGAGCGATACGCAGTATTTT. This codes for CASRKGVAGKGSDTQYF.

The chain links TRBV25-1 to TRBJ2-1; TRBD2 agrees at 13 bases. Germline V gene data show CDR1 as MGHDK and CDR2 as SYGVNS. The CDR3 contains 16 residues. J gave up 6 bases and V 4 bases, and 6 bases lay outside the gene matches. The CDR3 spells CASSGLGLAGANEQFF. The CDR3 DNA reads as TGTGCCAGCAGTGGCCTCGGACTAGCGGGGGCCAATGAGCAGTTCTTC.

About this clone: One end of the junction is discordant with germline, which a read error may explain. The CDR3: CASSILAGGEQFF. DNA for the CDR3: TGTGCTAGCAGCATCCTAGCGGGAGGGGAGCAGTTCTTC. V gene TRBV7-7 combines with J gene TRBJ2-1, with TRBD2 matching over 12 bases. From germline, CDR1 is SSHAT and CDR2 FNYEAQ (reference sequence). The CDR3 is 13 residues long.

The CDR3 loop reads CASTPLTGGRETQYF. The DNA of the CDR3 is TGCGCCAGCACTCCGTTGACAGGGGGCAGGGAGACCCAGTACTTC. The genes are TRBV5-1 and TRBJ2-5; TRBD1 agrees at 10 bases. The length of the CDR3 is 15 residues. V dropped 6 bases and J dropped 5; count of bases not matched to a gene: 10. Germline assignment: CDR1 SGHRS and CDR2 YFSETQ.

This clone was counted only a few times. V and J are TRBV6-1 and TRBJ1-6; 7 bases align to TRBD1. There are 17 residues in the CDR3. Germline trimming cut 4 bases from V and 3 bases from J; bases unmatched to any gene: 9. Per the germline V gene, CDR1 is MNHNS and CDR2 is SASEGT. The DNA of the CDR3 is TGTGCCAGCAGTGTTACTTCGGGACAGAACTATAATTCACCCCTCCACTTT. The encoded protein is CASSVTSGQNYNSPLHF.

V is TRBV24-1 and J is TRBJ1-2, with no clear D. Germline values: CDR1 KGHDR, CDR2 SFDVKD. The CDR3 has 13 amino acids. The ends were cut back, 4 bases at V and 7 bases at J, with 12 bases in the middle. Here the CDR3 DNA reads TGTGCCACCAGTGAGCGGGAACCCTCTGGCTACACCTTC. Translating gives CATSEREPSGYTF.

J is TRBJ1-5 and V is TRBV27; 11 bases map to TRBD1. The CDR3 covers 15 residues. The V gene's germline CDR1 is MNHEY and CDR2 SMNVEV (reference sequence). V lost 3 bases, J lost 4 bases, and 2 bases stayed unmatched. The CDR3 region is CASSLGTGGNQPQHF. CDR3 in DNA: TGTGCCAGCAGTTTGGGGACAGGGGGTAATCAGCCCCAGCATTTT.

The chain joins TRBV11-3 to TRBJ1-2, with 8 bases identical to TRBD1. Germline values: CDR1 SGHNT, CDR2 YENEEA. The CDR3 extends over 14 amino acids. Trimming took 5 bases from V and 5 from J; bases not matched to a gene: 7. CDR3 region: CASSPYRGSYGYTF. The CDR3 DNA follows: TGTGCCAGCAGCCCCTACAGGGGGTCATATGGCTACACCTTC.

The chain is built from TRBV18 and TRBJ1-2; D is possibly TRBD1 (5 bases). Trimming took off 3 bases at V and 8 bases at J, with 10 bases between the two ends. This CDR3 has 12 amino acids. In germline, CDR1 is KGHSH, CDR2 LQKENI. The CDR3 spells CASSPSGDGYTF. The CDR3 nucleotides are TGTGCCAGCTCACCCTCGGGGGACGGCTACACCTTC.

The gene calls are TRBV3-1 (or the pseudogene TRBV3-2) and TRBJ1-2, with 11 bases matching TRBD1. The CDR3 is 14 residues long. Per germline, CDR1 LGHDT and CDR2 YNNKEL (reference sequence). The junction had 4 bases not matched to a gene; V was cut back by 4 bases and J by 6 bases. CDR3 in amino acids: CASSRGQGADGYTF. The CDR3 region has the DNA TGTGCCAGCAGCCGAGGACAGGGGGCTGATGGCTACACCTTC.

The chain recombines TRBV10-3 with TRBJ1-1; no firm D call. CDR3 length: 14 residues. Trimming cost V 3 bases and J 4 bases, with 12 bases left between them. Looked up from germline, CDR1 is ENHRY and CDR2 is SYGVKD. The CDR3 DNA follows: TGTGCCATCAGTGAAAAGGGTGGGAGCACTGAAGCTTTCTTT. This codes for CAISEKGGSTEAFF.

The J gene is TRBJ2-5, the V gene TRBV6-5; 7 bases agree with TRBD1. Germline CDR1 MNHEY, CDR2 SVGAGI. The J segment lost 5 bases and the V segment lost 7 bases, leaving 10 bases of the junction unmatched. The CDR3 loop spans 14 amino acids. CDR3 region: CASNRLTGWETQYF. As DNA, the CDR3 is TGTGCCAGCAATAGATTGACAGGGTGGGAGACCCAGTACTTC.

The chain uses TRBV5-4 and TRBJ1-2; 10 bases are shared with TRBD1. CDR1 and CDR2 (germline): SGHNT, YYREEE (reference sequence). J was trimmed by 4 bases and V by 5 bases; bases with no gene match: 8. The CDR3 is made up of 15 amino acids. The CDR3 is CASRTGQGEAYGYTF. CDR3 coding DNA: TGTGCCAGCAGGACTGGACAGGGGGAGGCCTATGGCTACACCTTC.

V gene TRBV6-5 combines with J gene TRBJ2-2; 12 positions match TRBD2. The CDR3 has 14 amino acids. The germline CDR1 and CDR2 sequences are MNHEY and SVGAGI. V dropped 6 bases and J dropped 6; count of bases not matched to a gene: 2. The CDR3 protein is CASRGTSGSGELFF. CDR3 nucleotide sequence: TGTGCCAGCAGAGGGACTAGCGGGTCCGGGGAGCTGTTTTTT.

This rearrangement joins TRBV19 to TRBJ2-2; possibly TRBD1 for D (6 bases). V gave up 6 bases and J gave up 1 base, with 12 bases separating them. This CDR3 has 15 residues. Germline values: CDR1 LNHDA, CDR2 SQIVND (reference sequence). The CDR3 DNA reads TGTGCCAGTAGCAGGACAGAGTTGAACACCGGGGAGCTGTTTTTT. It specifies CASSRTELNTGELFF.

This clone was detected a few times. The CDR3 DNA is TGTGCCAGCAGTGAAGAGGGGGCCCTAGTTGCAACTAATGAAAAACTGTTTTTT. Residues: CASSEEGALVATNEKLFF. This chain links TRBV6-1 with TRBJ1-4; 7 bases line up with TRBD1. With 1 base clipped from V and 0 bases from J, the junction kept 8 bases outside the gene matches. Germline-derived CDR1 and CDR2 are MNHNS and SASEGT. The CDR3 is 18 amino acids.

The chain combines TRBV5-6 with TRBJ1-2, with 8 bases aligning to TRBD1. The CDR3 runs 14 residues. The germline CDR1 and CDR2 sequences are SGHDT and YYEEEE. The V segment lost 6 bases and the J segment 3 bases; nucleotides outside the gene matches: 7. The CDR3 DNA sequence: TGTGCCAGCACCGGACAGGGAAATTACTATGGCTACACCTTC. This sequence encodes CASTGQGNYYGYTF. Full variable domain (missing parts from reference TRBV5-6 and TRBJ1-2): DAGVTQSPTHLIKTRGQQVTLRCSPKSGHDTVSWYQQALGQGPQFIFQYYEEEERQRGNFPDRFSGHQFPNYSSELNVNALLLGDSALYLCASTGQGNYYGYTFGSGTRLTVV.

This clone appeared once. This chain connects TRBV7-9 to TRBJ1-1; maybe TRBD1 (6 bases). Germline V gene lookup returns CDR1 SEHNR and CDR2 FQNEAQ (reference sequence). CDR3 length equals 14 residues. V was clipped by 6 bases and J by 4 bases, with 15 bases between them. CDR3 sequence (DNA): TGTGCCAGCAGACCGAGTGGGGGCCTCACTGAAGCTTTCTTT. Encoded protein: CASRPSGGLTEAFF.

V gene TRBV29-1 combines with J gene TRBJ1-4; 8 nucleotides line up with TRBD1. The CDR3 totals 11 residues. CDR1 is SQVTM and CDR2 is ANQGSEA in the germline V gene. Unmatched junction bases numbered 3, after V lost 5 bases and J lost 10 bases. Here the CDR3 DNA reads TGCAGCGTTAGACAGGGGCCAAAACTGTTTTTT. It is translated as CSVRQGPKLFF.

The chain combines TRBV27 with TRBJ1-5; possibly TRBD1 for D (6 bases). CDR1 MNHEY and CDR2 SMNVEV come from the germline V gene (reference sequence). V was trimmed by 5 bases and J by 5 bases, leaving 16 bases between them. This CDR3 has 15 residues. Written as DNA, the CDR3 is TGTGCCAGCAGTACAACGGACAGTCGATATCAGCCCCAGCATTTT. The encoded protein is CASSTTDSRYQPQHF.

This chain links TRBV5-1 with TRBJ2-5; unclear D gene. The CDR3 length is 13 residues. Looked up from germline, CDR1 is SGHRS and CDR2 is YFSETQ. Trimming stripped 4 bases from V and 0 bases from J, with 7 bases between. The CDR3 protein is CASSLAYQETQYF. CDR3 DNA sequence: TGCGCCAGCAGCCTGGCGTACCAAGAGACCCAGTACTTC.

V usage is TRBV27 and J usage is TRBJ1-2; the match to TRBD1 covers 10 bases. J gave up 4 bases and V 5 bases, and 7 bases lay outside the gene matches. Germline-derived CDR1 and CDR2 are MNHEY and SMNVEV (reference sequence). The CDR3 has 15 amino acids. CDR3 coding DNA: TGTGCCAGCAGTCCCCGACAGGGGGCGTTCTATGGCTACACCTTC. Its protein product is CASSPRQGAFYGYTF.

The rearrangement links TRBV19 to TRBJ1-1; D not certain. Between the trimmed V and J ends, which lost 5 bases and 1 base, there was a span of 17 bases. CDR3 length: 16 amino acids. Looked up from germline, CDR1 is LNHDA and CDR2 is SQIVND (reference sequence). CDR3 coding DNA: TGTGCCAGTAGTCCTCTCCTGAGGATTCAGAACACTGAAGCTTTCTTT. Translating it yields CASSPLLRIQNTEAFF.